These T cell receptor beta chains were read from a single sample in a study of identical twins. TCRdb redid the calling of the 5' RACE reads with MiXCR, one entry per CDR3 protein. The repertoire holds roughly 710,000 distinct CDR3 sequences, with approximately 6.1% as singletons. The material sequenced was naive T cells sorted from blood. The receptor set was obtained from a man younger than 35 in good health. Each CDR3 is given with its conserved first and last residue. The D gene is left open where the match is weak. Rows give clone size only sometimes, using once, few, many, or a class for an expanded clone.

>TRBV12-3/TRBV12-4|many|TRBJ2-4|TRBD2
CASSLGTSGLAKNIQYF
TGTGCCAGCAGCCTGGGGACTAGCGGACTAGCCAAAAACATTCAGTACTTC
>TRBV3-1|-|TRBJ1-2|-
CASSRGGGANYGYTF
TGTGCCAGCAGCCGCGGGGGGGGAGCTAACTATGGCTACACCTTC
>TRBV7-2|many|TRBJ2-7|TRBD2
CASSLIGREPNYEQYF
TGTGCCAGCAGCTTAATAGGGCGGGAGCCAAACTACGAGCAGTACTTC
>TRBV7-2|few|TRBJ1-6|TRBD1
CASSVGTENSPLHF
TGTGCCAGCAGCGTGGGGACAGAGAACTCACCCCTCCACTTT
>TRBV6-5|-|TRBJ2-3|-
CVSRSADTQYF
TGTGTCAGCCGGAGCGCAGATACGCAGTATTTT
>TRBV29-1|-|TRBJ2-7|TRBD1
CSARQGAYEQYF
TGCAGCGCAAGACAGGGGGCCTACGAGCAGTACTTC
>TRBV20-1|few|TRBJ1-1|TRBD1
CSARTGGSLWTEAFF
TGCAGTGCGAGGACAGGGGGCTCACTTTGGACTGAAGCTTTCTTT
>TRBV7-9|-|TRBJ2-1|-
CASPRAADPYNEQFF
TGTGCCAGCCCCCGAGCGGCCGATCCCTACAATGAGCAGTTCTTC
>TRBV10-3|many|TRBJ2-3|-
CAIRTSTDTQYF
TGTGCCATCAGAACTAGCACAGATACGCAGTATTTT
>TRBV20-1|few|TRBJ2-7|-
CSAAGKATYEQYF
TGCAGTGCTGCCGGGAAAGCAACCTACGAGCAGTACTTC
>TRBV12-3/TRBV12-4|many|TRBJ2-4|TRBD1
CASSSTRLTGGNIQYF
TGTGCCAGCAGTTCGACTAGGTTGACAGGGGGCAACATTCAGTACTTC
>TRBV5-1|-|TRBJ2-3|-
CASSLSYATDTQYF
TGCGCCAGCAGCCTGAGCTATGCCACAGATACGCAGTATTTT
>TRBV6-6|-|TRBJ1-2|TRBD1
CASSDRERGGYTF
TGTGCCAGCAGCGACAGGGAAAGAGGCGGCTACACCTTC
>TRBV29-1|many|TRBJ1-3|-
CSVEGTLGNTIYF
TGCAGCGTTGAAGGCACCCTAGGAAACACCATATATTTT
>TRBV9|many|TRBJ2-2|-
CASSVVEGINTGELFF
TGTGCCAGCAGCGTAGTGGAGGGTATAAACACCGGGGAGCTGTTTTTT
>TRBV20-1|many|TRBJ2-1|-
CSAIHNKVDYNEQFF
TGCAGTGCTATCCACAATAAGGTGGACTACAATGAGCAGTTCTTC
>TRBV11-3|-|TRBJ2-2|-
CVSSFGNTGELFF
TGTGTCAGCAGCTTCGGGAACACCGGGGAGCTGTTTTTT